These T cell receptor beta chains were read from a single sample in a study of response to subunit inactivated influenza vaccine. TCRdb re-analysed the RT-PCR reads in MiXCR, keeping a single row per CDR3 protein. The sample has approximately 290,000 distinct CDR3 sequences, roughly 22% seen once. Sample: PBMCs from blood, taken roughly 20 months after vaccination. Receptors originate from a man between 50 and 75 years old who received an inactivated influenza vaccine. The CDR3 runs from the conserved cysteine through the conserved F or W. The D gene is left open where the match is weak. Clone size is stated in some rows and not others, as once, few, many or a class when expanded.

>TRBV7-6|NA|TRBJ2-5|few
CASSLGGSKTETQYF
TGTGCCAGCAGCTTAGGAGGCTCAAAGACAGAGACCCAGTACTTC
>TRBV6-1|TRBD1|TRBJ2-5|NA
CASSEPGQGSETQYF
TGTGCCAGCAGTGAACCGGGACAGGGGTCAGAGACCCAGTACTTC
>TRBV7-9|NA|TRBJ2-1|NA
CASSLVLGTYNEQFF
TGTGCCAGCAGCTTAGTATTGGGGACCTACAATGAGCAGTTCTTC
>TRBV12-3/TRBV12-4|NA|TRBJ1-1|many
CASSGTSLNTEAFF
TGTGCCAGCAGTGGGACATCCTTGAACACTGAAGCTTTCTTT
>TRBV4-3|TRBD1|TRBJ1-4|few
CASSQWTGVGEKLFF
TGCGCCAGCAGCCAATGGACAGGGGTTGGAGAAAAACTGTTTTTT
>TRBV12-3/TRBV12-4|NA|TRBJ1-6|few
CASSPRGLGLFSPLHF
TGTGCCAGCAGTCCCAGGGGTCTGGGTCTTTTCTCACCCCTCCACTTT
>TRBV7-9|NA|TRBJ2-1|NA
CASSLGGGTEQFF
TGTGCCAGCAGCTTAGGGGGCGGTACTGAGCAGTTCTTC
>TRBV18|TRBD2|TRBJ2-1|NA
CASSPRTSSVSYNEQFF
TGTGCCAGCTCACCCCGGACTAGCTCCGTCTCCTACAATGAGCAGTTCTTC
>TRBV28|NA|TRBJ2-5|once
CASSLFGRGKETQYF
TGTGCCAGCAGTTTATTTGGCAGGGGAAAAGAGACCCAGTACTTC
>TRBV6-2/TRBV6-3|NA|TRBJ1-1|many
CASSNPTNTEAFF
TGTGCCAGCAGTAACCCGACCAACACTGAAGCTTTCTTT
>TRBV11-1|TRBD2|TRBJ2-1|NA
CASSLVPRLASSYNEQFF
TGTGCCAGCAGCTTAGTCCCGCGACTAGCGAGCTCCTACAATGAGCAGTTCTTC
>TRBV10-3|NA|TRBJ1-6|many
CAISEGTSNSPLHF
TGTGCCATCAGTGAAGGGACATCGAATTCACCCCTCCACTTT
>TRBV15|NA|TRBJ1-2|many
CATSRDRTGYGYTF
TGTGCCACCAGCAGAGATCGGACGGGATATGGCTACACCTTC
>TRBV12-3/TRBV12-4|NA|TRBJ1-5|few
CASSSRDRLNQPQHF
TGTGCCAGCAGCTCCCGTGACAGGCTCAATCAGCCCCAGCATTTT
>TRBV4-1|NA|TRBJ1-5|few
CASSQVLRQPQHF
TGCGCCAGCAGCCAAGTTCTTAGGCAGCCCCAGCATTTT
>TRBV21-1|NA|TRBJ1-5|few
CASSKAGGRQPQHF
TGTGCCAGCAGCAAAGCTGGGGGGCGTCAGCCCCAGCATTTT
>TRBV4-3|NA|TRBJ2-2|NA
CASSQDIIASGELFF
TGCGCCAGCAGCCAAGATATAATCGCCTCCGGGGAGCTGTTTTTT
>TRBV7-9|NA|TRBJ1-1|few
CASSFPRGGNTEAFF
TGTGCCAGCAGCTTCCCTAGGGGGGGGAACACTGAAGCTTTCTTT
>TRBV6-2/TRBV6-3|NA|TRBJ2-7|NA
CASMLQGRYEQYF
TGTGCCAGCATGCTACAGGGGAGGTACGAGCAGTACTTC
>TRBV12-3/TRBV12-4|NA|TRBJ2-7|few
CASSMGIGPYEQYF
TGTGCCAGCAGTATGGGGATAGGGCCCTACGAGCAGTACTTC
>TRBV20-1|TRBD1|TRBJ1-5|few
CSAKVDRGLTYSNQPQHF
TGCAGTGCTAAGGTGGACAGGGGGTTAACTTATAGCAATCAGCCCCAGCATTTT
>TRBV7-6|NA|TRBJ2-5|NA
CASSLGSTQETQYF
TGTGCCAGCAGCTTAGGGTCGACCCAAGAGACCCAGTACTTC
>TRBV12-3/TRBV12-4|NA|TRBJ1-1|NA
CASSFNRDPEAFF
TGTGCCAGCAGTTTTAATAGGGACCCTGAAGCTTTCTTT
>TRBV29-1|TRBD2|TRBJ2-1|NA
CSVVSGRYSYNEQFF
TGCAGCGTTGTTAGCGGGAGGTACTCCTACAATGAGCAGTTCTTC
>TRBV7-2|TRBD2|TRBJ2-3|NA
CASSIGLAGGGQYF
TGTGCCAGCAGCATCGGACTAGCGGGGGGTGGGCAGTATTTT
>TRBV12-3/TRBV12-4|TRBD1|TRBJ1-4|many
CASSAWTGANEKLFF
TGTGCCAGCAGTGCCTGGACAGGGGCAAATGAAAAACTGTTTTTT
>TRBV5-6|NA|TRBJ2-1|NA
CASSLGLGMDPEQFF
TGTGCCAGCAGCTTGGGACTAGGAATGGATCCTGAGCAGTTCTTC
>TRBV7-3|NA|TRBJ2-6|NA
CASSLRGSPMSSGANVLTF
TGTGCCAGCAGCTTAAGAGGGTCCCCTATGAGCTCTGGGGCCAACGTCCTGACTTTC
>TRBV6-1|TRBD1|TRBJ1-2|NA
CASRIGTGYGYTF
TGTGCCAGCAGGATCGGGACAGGGTATGGCTACACCTTC
>TRBV7-9|NA|TRBJ1-6|many
CASSGGGGLNSPLHF
TGTGCCAGCAGCGGAGGGGGGGGGCTTAATTCACCCCTCCACTTT
>TRBV20-1|TRBD1|TRBJ1-3|NA
CSTPPRDRVRNTIYF
TGCAGTACCCCGCCCCGGGACAGGGTACGAAACACCATATATTTT
>TRBV6-6|TRBD2|TRBJ2-7|NA
CASGTSFEQYF
TGTGCCAGCGGGACTAGTTTCGAGCAGTACTTC
>TRBV6-1|TRBD2|TRBJ2-1|NA
CASSETTGGSYNEQFF
TGTGCCAGCAGCGAGACTACGGGAGGCTCCTACAATGAGCAGTTCTTC
>TRBV11-2|TRBD1|TRBJ2-4|few
CASSLAGRGQNIQYF
TGTGCCAGCAGCTTAGCCGGCAGGGGGCAAAACATTCAGTACTTC
>TRBV29-1|TRBD1|TRBJ1-4|NA
CSVTVQGAGEKLFF
TGCAGCGTAACCGTCCAGGGGGCAGGTGAAAAACTGTTTTTT
>TRBV12-3/TRBV12-4|NA|TRBJ2-2|NA
CASSLSADTGELFF
TGTGCCAGCAGTTTATCGGCCGACACCGGGGAGCTGTTTTTT
>TRBV4-1|NA|TRBJ1-4|few
CASSQGASLNEKLFF
TGCGCCAGCAGCCAAGGAGCGAGCCTTAATGAAAAACTGTTTTTT
>TRBV4-3|NA|TRBJ1-4|NA
CASSQAERLTNEKLFF
TGCGCCAGCAGCCAAGCAGAGCGGTTGACTAATGAAAAACTGTTTTTT
>TRBV7-9|TRBD2|TRBJ2-5|few
CASSTPGLAGGGETQYF
TGTGCCAGCAGCACCCCGGGACTAGCGGGGGGGGGAGAGACCCAGTACTTC
>TRBV14|TRBD2|TRBJ2-3|NA
CASSPGPGGADTQYF
TGTGCCAGCAGCCCTGGGCCGGGAGGTGCAGATACGCAGTATTTT
>TRBV5-1|NA|TRBJ1-1|many
CASSLTGGTERAFF
TGCGCCAGCAGCTTGACCGGAGGGACCGAGAGAGCTTTCTTT
>TRBV3-1|NA|TRBJ2-2|few
CASSQPGSTGELFF
TGTGCCAGCAGCCAGCCAGGGTCCACCGGGGAGCTGTTTTTT
>TRBV9|NA|TRBJ2-3|few
CASSTRGVPLTDTQYF
TGTGCCAGCAGCACCCGAGGGGTCCCGCTTACAGATACGCAGTATTTT
>TRBV2|NA|TRBJ2-3|few
CASSDWQPADTQYF
TGTGCCAGCAGTGATTGGCAGCCTGCAGATACGCAGTATTTT
>TRBV4-1|NA|TRBJ1-1|NA
CASSPLPGTTEAFF
TGCGCTAGCAGCCCACTCCCGGGAACCACTGAAGCTTTCTTT
>TRBV29-1|TRBD1|TRBJ1-2|many
CSVERDRVAGYTF
TGCAGCGTTGAACGGGACAGGGTCGCTGGCTACACCTTC
>TRBV2|NA|TRBJ1-5|few
CASSLRDLGQPQHF
TGTGCCAGCAGTCTCCGGGACCTTGGTCAGCCCCAGCATTTT
>TRBV4-2|TRBD1|TRBJ1-2|NA
CASSQDRTGVDGYTF
TGTGCCAGCAGCCAAGACAGGACAGGGGTGGATGGCTACACCTTC
>TRBV4-3|TRBD2|TRBJ2-2|few
CASSQDDSGPNTGELFF
TGCGCCAGCAGCCAAGATGATAGCGGGCCGAACACCGGGGAGCTGTTTTTT
>TRBV12-3/TRBV12-4|NA|TRBJ1-2|NA
CASSPGMGRSHDYGYTF
TGTGCCAGCAGCCCCGGAATGGGACGGAGTCACGACTATGGCTACACCTTC
>TRBV4-3|NA|TRBJ1-6|few
CASSHSQERGSPLHF
TGCGCCAGCAGCCATTCCCAAGAACGCGGTTCACCCCTCCACTTT